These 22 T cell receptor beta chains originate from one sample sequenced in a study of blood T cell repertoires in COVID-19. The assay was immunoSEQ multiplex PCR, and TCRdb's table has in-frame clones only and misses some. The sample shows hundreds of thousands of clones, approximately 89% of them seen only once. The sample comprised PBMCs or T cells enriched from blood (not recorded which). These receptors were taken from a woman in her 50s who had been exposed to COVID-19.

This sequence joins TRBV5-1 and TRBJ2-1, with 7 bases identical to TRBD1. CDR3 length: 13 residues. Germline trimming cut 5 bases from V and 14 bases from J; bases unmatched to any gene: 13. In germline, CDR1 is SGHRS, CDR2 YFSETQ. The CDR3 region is CASSTGTESIKFF. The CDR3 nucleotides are TGCGCCAGCAGTACCGGGACAGAGAGTATCAAGTTCTTC.

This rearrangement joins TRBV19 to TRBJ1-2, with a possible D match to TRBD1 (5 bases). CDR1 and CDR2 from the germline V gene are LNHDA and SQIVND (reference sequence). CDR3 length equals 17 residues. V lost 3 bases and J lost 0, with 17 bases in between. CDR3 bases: TGTGCCAGTAGTATGAACGCCTTGACAGACACTAACTATGGCTACACCTTC. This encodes CASSMNALTDTNYGYTF.

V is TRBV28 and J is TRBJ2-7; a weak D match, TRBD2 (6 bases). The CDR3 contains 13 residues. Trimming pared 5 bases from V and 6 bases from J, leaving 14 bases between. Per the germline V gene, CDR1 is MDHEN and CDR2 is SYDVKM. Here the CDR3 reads CASSGGLVGEQYF. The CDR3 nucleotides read TGTGCCAGCAGTGGGGGACTGGTAGGCGAGCAGTACTTC.

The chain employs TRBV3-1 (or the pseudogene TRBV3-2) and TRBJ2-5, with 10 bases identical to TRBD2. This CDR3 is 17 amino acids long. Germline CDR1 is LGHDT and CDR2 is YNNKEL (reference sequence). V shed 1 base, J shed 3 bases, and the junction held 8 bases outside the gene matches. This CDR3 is CASSQVRSLAGEETQYF. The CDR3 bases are TGTGCCAGCAGCCAAGTTCGATCCCTAGCGGGGGAAGAGACCCAGTACTTC.

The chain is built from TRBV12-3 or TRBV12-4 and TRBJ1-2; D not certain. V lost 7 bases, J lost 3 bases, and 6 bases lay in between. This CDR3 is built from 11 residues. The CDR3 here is CASTGDYGYTF. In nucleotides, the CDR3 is TGTGCCAGCACGGGAGACTATGGCTACACCTTC.

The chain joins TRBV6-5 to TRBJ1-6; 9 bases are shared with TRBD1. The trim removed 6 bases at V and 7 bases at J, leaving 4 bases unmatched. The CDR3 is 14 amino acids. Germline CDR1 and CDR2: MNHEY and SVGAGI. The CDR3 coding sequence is TGTGCCAGCAGCAGGACAGGGGACAATTCACCCCTCCACTTT. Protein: CASSRTGDNSPLHF.

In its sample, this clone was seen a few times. CDR3 sequence reads: CASSLRSGSNQPQHF. The DNA for the CDR3 is TGTGCCAGCAGTTTAAGGTCCGGGAGCAATCAGCCCCAGCATTTT. The chain uses TRBV28 and TRBJ1-5; D is unresolved. V lost 2 bases, J lost 1 base, and 9 bases lay in between. Germline V gene sequence: CDR1 MDHEN, CDR2 SYDVKM. The CDR3 totals 15 residues.

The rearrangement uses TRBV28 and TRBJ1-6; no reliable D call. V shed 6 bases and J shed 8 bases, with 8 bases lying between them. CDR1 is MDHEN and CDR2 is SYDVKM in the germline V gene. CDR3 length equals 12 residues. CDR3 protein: CASSPNYSPLHF. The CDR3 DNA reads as TGTGCCAGCAGCCCTAATTATTCACCCCTCCACTTT.

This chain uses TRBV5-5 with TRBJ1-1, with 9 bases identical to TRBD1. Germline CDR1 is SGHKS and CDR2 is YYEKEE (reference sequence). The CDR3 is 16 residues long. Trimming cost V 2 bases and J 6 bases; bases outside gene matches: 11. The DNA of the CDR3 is TGTGCCAGCAGCTTTTTATCTGGACAGGGGCCCGCTGAAGCTTTCTTT. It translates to CASSFLSGQGPAEAFF.

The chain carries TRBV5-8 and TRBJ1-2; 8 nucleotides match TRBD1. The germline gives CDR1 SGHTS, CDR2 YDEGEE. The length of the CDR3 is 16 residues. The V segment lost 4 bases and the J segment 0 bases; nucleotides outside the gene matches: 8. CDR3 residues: CASSPGQGTANYGYTF. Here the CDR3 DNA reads TGTGCCAGCAGCCCCGGACAGGGAACTGCTAACTATGGCTACACCTTC. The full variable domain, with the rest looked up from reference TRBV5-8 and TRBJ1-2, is EAGVTQSPTHLIKTRGQQATLRCSPISGHTSVYWYQQALGLGLQFLLWYDEGEERNRGNFPPRFSGRQFPNYSSELNVNALELEDSALYLCASSPGQGTANYGYTFGSGTRLTVV.

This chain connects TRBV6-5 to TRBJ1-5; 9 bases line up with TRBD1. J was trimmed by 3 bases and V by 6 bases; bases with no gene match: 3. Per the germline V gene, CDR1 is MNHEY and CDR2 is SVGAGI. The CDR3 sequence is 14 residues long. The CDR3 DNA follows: TGTGCCAGCAGGGGACAGGGATTCAATCAGCCCCAGCATTTT. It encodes CASRGQGFNQPQHF.

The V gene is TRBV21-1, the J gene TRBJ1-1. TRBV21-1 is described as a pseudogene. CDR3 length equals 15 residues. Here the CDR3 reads CASRDREPVYTEAFF. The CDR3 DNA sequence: TGTGCCAGCAGGGATAGGGAGCCGGTTTACACTGAAGCTTTCTTT.

CDR3 residues: CASSLADGGHQPQHF. The CDR3, as DNA: TGTGCCAGCAGCTTAGCTGACGGGGGGCATCAGCCCCAGCATTTT. The rearrangement uses TRBV11-2 and TRBJ1-5, with D possibly being TRBD1 (6 bases). The CDR3 has 15 amino acids. Germline-derived CDR1 and CDR2 are SGHAT and FQNNGV. V gave up 1 base and J gave up 5 bases, with 12 bases separating them.

CDR3 nucleotide sequence: TGCGCCAGCAGCCTTCAGGGGGCCTACGAGCAGTACTTC. Translation: CASSLQGAYEQYF. V and J are TRBV5-1 and TRBJ2-7; 7 nucleotides line up with TRBD1. Per the germline V gene, CDR1 is SGHRS and CDR2 is YFSETQ. Unmatched junction bases numbered 3, after V lost 4 bases and J lost 2 bases. CDR3 length: 13 residues. Full variable domain (rest looked up from reference TRBV5-1 and TRBJ2-7): KAGVTQTPRYLIKTRGQQVTLSCSPISGHRSVSWYQQTPGQGLQFLFEYFSETQRNKGNFPGRFSGRQFSNSRSEMNVSTLELGDSALYLCASSLQGAYEQYFGPGTRLTVT.

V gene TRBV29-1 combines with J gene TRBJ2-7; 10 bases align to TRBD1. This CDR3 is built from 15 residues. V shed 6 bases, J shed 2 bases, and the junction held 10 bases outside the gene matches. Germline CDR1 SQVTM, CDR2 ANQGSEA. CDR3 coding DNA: TGCAGCGTAACACAACAGACAGGGGGCGCCTACGAGCAGTACTTC. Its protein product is CSVTQQTGGAYEQYF.

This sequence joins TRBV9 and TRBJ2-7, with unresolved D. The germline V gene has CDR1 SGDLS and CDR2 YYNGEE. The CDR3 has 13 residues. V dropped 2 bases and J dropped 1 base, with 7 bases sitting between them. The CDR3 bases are TGTGCCAGCAGCGTTGGGCAGTCCTACGAGCAGTACTTC. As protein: CASSVGQSYEQYF.

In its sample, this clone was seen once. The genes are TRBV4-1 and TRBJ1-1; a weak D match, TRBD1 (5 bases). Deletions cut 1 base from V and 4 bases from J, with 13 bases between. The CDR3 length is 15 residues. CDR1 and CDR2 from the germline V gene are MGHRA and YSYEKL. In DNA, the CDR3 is TGCGCCAGCAGCCAAGTCGCGGCGGGACCCACTGAAGCTTTCTTT. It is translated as CASSQVAAGPTEAFF.

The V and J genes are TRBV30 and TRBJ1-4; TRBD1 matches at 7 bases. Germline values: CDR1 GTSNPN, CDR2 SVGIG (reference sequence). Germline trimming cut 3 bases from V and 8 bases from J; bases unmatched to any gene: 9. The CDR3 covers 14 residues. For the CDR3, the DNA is TGTGCCTGGAGCCCAGACAGGGTTGGGGAAAAACTGTTTTTT. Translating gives CAWSPDRVGEKLFF.

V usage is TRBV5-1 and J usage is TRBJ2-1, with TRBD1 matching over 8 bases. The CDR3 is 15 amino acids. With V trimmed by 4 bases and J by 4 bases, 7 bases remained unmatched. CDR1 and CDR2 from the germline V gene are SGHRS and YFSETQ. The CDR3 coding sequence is TGCGCCAGCAGCCCGGTAGGACAGGGTTACAATGAGCAGTTCTTC. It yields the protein CASSPVGQGYNEQFF.

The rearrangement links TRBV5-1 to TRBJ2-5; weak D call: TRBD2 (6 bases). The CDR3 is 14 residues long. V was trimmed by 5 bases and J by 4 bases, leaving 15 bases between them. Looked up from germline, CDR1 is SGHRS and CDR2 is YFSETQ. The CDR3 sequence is CASSVRAGRETQYF. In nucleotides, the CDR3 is TGCGCCAGCAGTGTAAGGGCGGGGCGAGAGACCCAGTACTTC.

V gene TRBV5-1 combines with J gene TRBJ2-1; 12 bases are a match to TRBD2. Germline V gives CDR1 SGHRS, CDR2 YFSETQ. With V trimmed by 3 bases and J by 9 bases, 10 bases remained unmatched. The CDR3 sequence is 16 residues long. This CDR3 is CASSSLSSGGASEQFF. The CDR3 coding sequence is TGCGCCAGCAGCTCTTTGTCTAGCGGGGGGGCTAGTGAGCAGTTCTTC.

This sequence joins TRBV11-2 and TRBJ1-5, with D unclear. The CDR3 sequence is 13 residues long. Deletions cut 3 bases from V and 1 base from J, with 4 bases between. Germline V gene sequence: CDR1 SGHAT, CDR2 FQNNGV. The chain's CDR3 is CASSLGSNQPQHF. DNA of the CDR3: TGTGCCAGCAGCTTGGGCAGCAATCAGCCCCAGCATTTT. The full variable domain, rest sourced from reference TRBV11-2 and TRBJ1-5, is EAGVAQSPRYKIIEKRQSVAFWCNPISGHATLYWYQQILGQGPKLLIQFQNNGVVDDSQLPKDRFSAERLKGVDSTLKIQPAKLEDSAVYLCASSLGSNQPQHFGDGTRLSIL.